This record looks at one T cell receptor beta chain sequence and its context. The data derive from a study of T cell repertoires in cytomegalovirus infection. Overall study context: Public TCR beta signatures marked donors with CMV infection and the matching HLA.

From the reads, TCRdb called clonotypes with MiXCR, one entry per CDR3 protein. The sample lists approximately 700,000 distinct CDR3 sequences; roughly a third were seen once. Germline-derived CDR1 and CDR2 are KGHSH and LQKENI. The ends lost 3 bases at V and 5 bases at J; junction bases unmatched: 24. The CDR3 loop spans 20 amino acids. This chain uses TRBV18 with TRBJ2-5; 7 nucleotides agree with TRBD1. Sequencing was done on a sample of PBMCs. The origin of this receptor is a human donor in good health (CMV status not recorded). Some clones in this sample may be carry-over from other donors' samples. CDR3 protein: CASSPVRIGQVKGGWETQYF. CDR3 nucleotide sequence: TGTGCCAGCTCACCGGTTCGAATCGGACAGGTCAAAGGTGGATGGGAGACCCAGTACTTC.